The 15 T cell receptor beta chains given below trace back to one sample, sequenced in a study of blood T cell repertoires in COVID-19. Profiling relied on immunoSEQ multiplex PCR, and the TCRdb table lists in-frame clones only, not all of them. The repertoire holds some 400,000 clones, more than 70% seen once, with about 2% in the top ten. Material for sequencing was peripheral blood. These receptor sequences come from a woman in her sixties with COVID-19, enrolled during active disease.

The chain carries TRBV5-1 and TRBJ1-2; the D gene is possibly TRBD1 (5 bases). Germline CDR1 SGHRS, CDR2 YFSETQ. Between the trimmed V and J ends, which lost 7 bases and 6 bases, there was a span of 16 bases. This CDR3 spans 13 amino acids. This chain's CDR3 is CASDPTGPHGYTF. The CDR3 coding sequence is TGCGCCAGCGACCCTACAGGACCTCATGGCTACACCTTC.

This chain links TRBV6-6 with TRBJ2-7; 8 bases line up with TRBD1. CDR3 length: 14 residues. V shed 4 bases, J shed 9 bases, and the junction held 11 bases outside the gene matches. Germline CDR1 MNHNY, CDR2 SVGAGI (reference sequence). The CDR3 is CASSSIPQGAGQYF. DNA for the CDR3: TGTGCCAGCAGTTCCATCCCGCAGGGGGCAGGGCAGTACTTC.

The chain recombines TRBV30 with TRBJ2-6; D remains unclear. V was trimmed by 4 bases and J by 4 bases, leaving 5 bases between them. The CDR3 extends over 12 amino acids. The germline gives CDR1 GTSNPN, CDR2 SVGIG (reference sequence). The CDR3 sequence is CAWTSGANVLTF. The CDR3 nucleotides are TGTGCCTGGACATCCGGGGCCAACGTCCTGACTTTC.

V is TRBV10-3 and J is TRBJ2-1; 10 bases match TRBD2. This CDR3 is 14 amino acids long. Germline CDR1 and CDR2: ENHRY and SYGVKD. The ends lost 6 bases at V and 7 bases at J; junction bases unmatched: 6. CDR3 residues: CAIRGASGGNEQFF. Here the CDR3 DNA reads TGTGCCATCAGAGGGGCTAGCGGGGGTAATGAGCAGTTCTTC.

This sequence joins TRBV7-3 and TRBJ1-1, with 7 bases lining up with TRBD1. Germline CDR1 reads SGHTA; CDR2 reads FQGTGA. The CDR3 loop spans 16 amino acids. V shed 5 bases and J 2 bases; nucleotides not matched to a gene: 11. The CDR3 sequence is CASSLRRTGDNTEAFF. As DNA, the CDR3 is TGTGCCAGCAGCCTCCGCCGGACAGGTGACAACACTGAAGCTTTCTTT.

The chain joins TRBV19 to TRBJ2-2, with D maybe TRBD1 (6 bases). Germline CDR1 LNHDA, CDR2 SQIVND (reference sequence). The CDR3 contains 14 residues. V shed 5 bases and J shed 5 bases, with 12 bases lying between them. CDR3 in amino acids: CASSRTVETGELFF. The CDR3 DNA reads TGTGCCAGTAGTCGGACAGTCGAGACCGGGGAGCTGTTTTTT.

This clone was seen a single time. This chain joins TRBV28 and TRBJ1-4; 8 bases map to TRBD1. CDR1 is MDHEN and CDR2 is SYDVKM in the germline V gene. This CDR3 spans 15 amino acids. The J segment lost 7 bases and the V segment lost 8 bases, leaving 12 bases of the junction unmatched. CDR3 loop: CASAQGRGRAEKLFF. In DNA form, the CDR3 reads TGTGCCAGCGCTCAAGGCAGGGGGCGCGCTGAAAAACTGTTTTTT.

This chain links TRBV7-3 with TRBJ1-2, with a possible D match to TRBD1 (6 bases). CDR1 SGHTA and CDR2 FQGTGA come from the germline V gene. The CDR3 is 13 residues long. Trimming removed 5 bases at V and 5 bases at J, with 12 bases between. As DNA, the CDR3 is TGTGCCAGCAGCCAAAAAGGGGGTTATGGCTACACCTTC. Translated: CASSQKGGYGYTF. Full variable domain (remainder filled in from reference TRBV7-3 and TRBJ1-2): GAGVSQTPSNKVTEKGKYVELRCDPISGHTALYWYRQSLGQGPEFLIYFQGTGAADDSGLPNDRFFAVRPEGSVSTLKIQRTERGDSAVYLCASSQKGGYGYTFGSGTRLTVV.

DNA of the CDR3: TGTGCCAGCAGCCCCCGACGACAGGGGGGAACTGAAGCTTTCTTT. Translated: CASSPRRQGGTEAFF. The V call is TRBV7-9, the J call TRBJ1-1; 9 nucleotides line up with TRBD1. The CDR3 extends over 15 amino acids. Trimming cost V 5 bases and J 5 bases; bases outside gene matches: 9. From germline, CDR1 is SEHNR and CDR2 FQNEAQ (reference sequence).

The chain uses TRBV6-5 and TRBJ2-2; 8 bases agree with TRBD2. Looked up from germline, CDR1 is MNHEY and CDR2 is SVGAGI. The CDR3 totals 14 residues. V gave up 8 bases and J gave up 1 base; unmatched junction bases: 3. The chain's CDR3 is CASWGLVNTGELFF. CDR3 coding DNA: TGTGCCAGCTGGGGACTAGTGAACACCGGGGAGCTGTTTTTT.

The CDR3 region is CASSQTTSRSTDTQYF. The CDR3 bases are TGCGCCAGCAGCCAGACGACTAGCCGTAGCACAGATACGCAGTATTTT. J is TRBJ2-3 and V is TRBV4-1; 7 positions match TRBD2. The CDR3 is 16 residues long. Germline trimming cut 3 bases from V and 0 bases from J; bases unmatched to any gene: 6. Per the germline V gene, CDR1 is MGHRA and CDR2 is YSYEKL.

This clone has a handful of counts. CDR3 sequence: CASSYGWAGVYEQYF. CDR3 in DNA: TGTGCCAGCAGTTACGGATGGGCGGGGGTCTACGAGCAGTACTTC. This rearrangement joins TRBV6-2 or TRBV6-3 to TRBJ2-7, with TRBD2 identical over 7 bases. The ends lost 2 bases at V and 3 bases at J; junction bases unmatched: 7. CDR1 is MNHEY and CDR2 is SVGEGT in the germline V gene. This CDR3 is 15 amino acids long.

This chain uses TRBV20-1 with TRBJ1-5; D remains ambiguous. CDR1 is DFQATT, CDR2 SNEGSKA, per germline (reference sequence). The CDR3 covers 14 residues. Trimming took 3 bases from V and 2 from J, leaving 11 bases between them. The CDR3 region is CSASPQEGNQPQHF. The CDR3 DNA is TGCAGTGCTAGTCCTCAGGAAGGCAATCAGCCCCAGCATTTT.

In its sample, this clone was seen once. This sequence joins TRBV30 and TRBJ1-4; 8 nucleotides align to TRBD1. Germline CDR1 GTSNPN, CDR2 SVGIG (reference sequence). This CDR3 comprises 13 residues. The J segment lost 3 bases and the V segment lost 5 bases, leaving 2 bases of the junction unmatched. CDR3 in amino acids: CAWEDRANEKLFF. The CDR3 DNA reads as TGTGCCTGGGAGGACAGGGCTAATGAAAAACTGTTTTTT.

This sequence joins TRBV5-1 and TRBJ1-5, with TRBD1 as a possible D gene (5 bases). V was cut by 2 bases and J by 4 bases, with 13 bases left in between. The CDR3 consists of 15 residues. The germline CDR1 and CDR2 sequences are SGHRS and YFSETQ. The CDR3 loop reads CASSLGTPENQPQHF. For the CDR3, the DNA is TGCGCCAGCAGCTTAGGGACTCCAGAAAATCAGCCCCAGCATTTT.